What follows is one T cell receptor beta chain and its context. As for time point: pretreatment peripheral blood. The sample comes from a study of PD-L1 blockade in urothelial cancer. On the study more broadly: There were a median of approximately 130,000 T cells in blood samples.

V gave up 5 bases and J gave up 9 bases; unmatched junction bases: 9. There are 15 residues in the CDR3. Germline CDR1 is LNHDA and CDR2 is SQIVND (reference sequence). TCRdb keeps only in-frame clones here, not all; method: immunoSEQ multiplex PCR. Counted here are 130,000 or so clones, about 88% occurring once; the ten biggest clones make up about 2.9%. The rearrangement uses TRBV19 and TRBJ1-6; 8 nucleotides line up with TRBD1. The sequence derives from a man aged 50-60 years with urothelial cancer. Sample: PBMCs, taken around atezolizumab (anti-PD-L1) treatment. The CDR3 sequence: CASSARGQDSSPLHF. CDR3 DNA: TGTGCCAGTAGTGCTAGGGGACAGGATAGTTCACCCCTCCACTTT.